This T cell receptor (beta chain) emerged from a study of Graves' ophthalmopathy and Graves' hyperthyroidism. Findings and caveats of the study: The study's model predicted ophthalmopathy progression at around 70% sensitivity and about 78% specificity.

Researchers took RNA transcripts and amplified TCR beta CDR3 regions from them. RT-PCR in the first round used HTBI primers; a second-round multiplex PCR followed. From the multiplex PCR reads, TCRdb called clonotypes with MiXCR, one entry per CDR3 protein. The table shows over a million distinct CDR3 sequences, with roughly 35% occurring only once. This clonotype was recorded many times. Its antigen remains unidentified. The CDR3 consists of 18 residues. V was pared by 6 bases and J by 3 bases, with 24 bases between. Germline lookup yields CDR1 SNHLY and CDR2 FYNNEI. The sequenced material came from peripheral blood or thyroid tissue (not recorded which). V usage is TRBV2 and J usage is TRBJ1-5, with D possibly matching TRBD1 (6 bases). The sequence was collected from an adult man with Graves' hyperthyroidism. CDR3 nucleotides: TGTGCCAGCAGCCTAGGGCGGGGGGCTTTATGGGTCAATCAGCCCCAGCATTTT. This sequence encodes CASSLGRGALWVNQPQHF.